Presented here are 27 T cell receptor beta chains from one specimen sequenced in a study of spatial heterogeneity in lung cancer. Documented time point: blood at routine non-recurrence follow-up after resection. TCRdb reprocessed the 5' RACE reads with MiXCR, giving one entry per CDR3 protein. Of roughly 110,000 distinct CDR3 sequences detected, 10% to 14% appear once; the ten largest clones hold approximately 24%. This material consisted of PBMCs, taken at follow-up. Receptors originate from a female donor with early-stage non-small cell lung cancer.

The table lists this clonotype with many counts. The V gene is TRBV6-2 or TRBV6-3, the J gene TRBJ1-2; 12 bases match TRBD1. Germline V gene sequence: CDR1 MNHEY, CDR2 SVGEGT. This CDR3 region has 14 residues. With V trimmed by 6 bases and J by 8 bases, 7 bases remained unmatched. For the CDR3, the DNA is TGTGCCAGCAGAACAACGGGGACAGGGGGCGGCTACACCTTC. Translated: CASRTTGTGGGYTF.

This clonotype was picked up many times. The V call is TRBV29-1, the J call TRBJ1-1; D might be TRBD1 (5 bases). V was pared by 5 bases and J by 10 bases, with 17 bases between. The length of the CDR3 is 12 residues. The germline V gene has CDR1 SQVTM and CDR2 ANQGSEA. Here the CDR3 reads CSVRQIAVGAFF. CDR3 DNA sequence: TGCAGCGTTAGACAGATAGCGGTGGGAGCTTTCTTT.

This clonotype was detected only a few times. The chain carries TRBV12-3 or TRBV12-4 and TRBJ2-7; the D is unclear. V lost 5 bases, J lost 0 bases, and 2 bases lay in between. The CDR3 totals 11 residues. In nucleotides, the CDR3 is TGTGCCAGCAGTAGCTCCTACGAGCAGTACGTC. Protein: CASSSSYEQYV.

J is TRBJ1-1 and V is TRBV15; D unclear. The V end lost 5 bases, the J end lost 3 bases, and 13 bases lay between the germline ends. CDR3 size: 14 residues. Germline loops: CDR1 LNHNV, CDR2 YYDKDF (reference sequence). CDR3 loop: CATSRPGSYTEAFF. The DNA for the CDR3 is TGTGCCACCAGCCGTCCCGGCAGCTACACTGAAGCTTTCTTT.

This chain uses TRBV24-1 with TRBJ2-3; D remains unclear. V was shortened by 4 bases and J by 2 bases, with 9 bases between the two germline ends. CDR1 is KGHDR and CDR2 is SFDVKD in the germline V gene. The CDR3 is 14 residues long. The CDR3 loop reads CATSDLPPTDTQYF. The CDR3 DNA follows: TGTGCCACCAGTGACCTCCCGCCCACAGATACGCAGTATTTT.

Only a few counts were recorded for this clonotype. J is TRBJ1-5 and V is TRBV19; the D gene is possibly TRBD1 (5 bases). Germline CDR1 LNHDA, CDR2 SQIVND (reference sequence). Between the trimmed V and J ends, which lost 9 bases and 4 bases, there was a span of 16 bases. The CDR3 spans 14 residues. DNA of the CDR3: TGTGCCAGCAACAATGGGGCAGCTAATCAGCCCCAGCATTTT. It codes for CASNNGAANQPQHF.

This clonotype was counted a few times. The rearrangement joins TRBV7-9 to TRBJ1-1; no reliable D call. V dropped 3 bases and J dropped 1 base, with 6 bases sitting between them. The germline CDR1 and CDR2 sequences are SEHNR and FQNEAQ (reference sequence). The CDR3 is 13 amino acids. CDR3 in DNA: TGTGCCAGCAGCTTCCGACAGAACACTGAAGCTTTCTTT. Amino acid sequence: CASSFRQNTEAFF. The full variable domain, completed using reference TRBV7-9 and TRBJ1-1, is DTGVSQNPRHKITKRGQNVTFRCDPISEHNRLYWYRQTLGQGPEFLTYFQNEAQLEKSRLLSDRFSAERPKGSFSTLEIQRTEQGDSAMYLCASSFRQNTEAFFGQGTRLTVV.

This clonotype was observed a handful of times. This chain uses TRBV3-1 with TRBJ2-6, with D possibly TRBD1 on 5 matching bases. The germline gives CDR1 LGHDT, CDR2 YNNKEL (reference sequence). V lost 4 bases to trimming and J lost 2 bases, with 6 bases between them. The CDR3 covers 14 residues. CDR3 region: CASSRGAGANVLTF. Here the CDR3 DNA reads TGTGCCAGCAGCCGGGGCGCTGGGGCCAACGTCCTGACTTTC.

This clonotype was picked up a small number of times. The CDR3 DNA reads as TGTGCCACCAGCCGGGACAGAGTTTTTAACACCGGGGAGCTGTTTTTT. Translation: CATSRDRVFNTGELFF. The chain has TRBV24-1 and TRBJ2-2; the match to TRBD1 covers 7 bases. This CDR3 comprises 16 residues. Germline V lookup: CDR1 KGHDR, CDR2 SFDVKD. The junction had 9 bases not matched to a gene; V was cut back by 7 bases and J by 2 bases.

At least ten counts were recorded for this clonotype. This chain uses TRBV11-2 with TRBJ2-3; 9 bases are a match to TRBD1. This CDR3 is 17 amino acids long. The germline CDR1 and CDR2 sequences are SGHAT and FQNNGV. With 3 bases clipped from V and 1 base from J, the junction kept 8 bases outside the gene matches. CDR3 residues: CASSLQPGTGRTDTQYF. The CDR3, as DNA: TGTGCCAGCAGCTTGCAACCCGGGACAGGGCGCACAGATACGCAGTATTTT.

The genes are TRBV28 and TRBJ1-1; D perhaps matches TRBD1 (5 bases). This CDR3 contains 13 residues. Germline V gene sequence: CDR1 MDHEN, CDR2 SYDVKM. V dropped 5 bases and J dropped 10 bases, with 17 bases sitting between them. CDR3 nucleotides: TGTGCCAGCAGTGATCCTCCACGACAGTTAGCTTTCTTT. As protein: CASSDPPRQLAFF.

This clonotype was recorded at least ten times. The CDR3 DNA sequence: TGTGCCACCAGTGAAGGGACTAGCGGGAGCGGGCACCAGTACTTC. Its protein is CATSEGTSGSGHQYF. The rearrangement uses TRBV24-1 and TRBJ2-5; the match to TRBD2 covers 14 bases. Per the germline V gene, CDR1 is KGHDR and CDR2 is SFDVKD. J gave up 10 bases and V 4 bases, and 7 bases lay outside the gene matches. The CDR3 contains 15 residues.

The chain couples TRBV29-1 to TRBJ2-5, with 8 bases that match TRBD2. With 7 bases clipped from V and 4 bases from J, the junction kept 14 bases outside the gene matches. The CDR3 covers 15 residues. The germline V gene has CDR1 SQVTM and CDR2 ANQGSEA. As DNA, the CDR3 is TGCAGCGCCGCCCGCGGGGGGAGGGTGCGAGAGACCCAGTACTTC. Protein sequence: CSAARGGRVRETQYF.

The table lists this clonotype with many counts. The J gene is TRBJ2-7, the V gene TRBV28; 7 nucleotides match TRBD1. The CDR3 extends over 15 amino acids. V lost 6 bases, J lost 1 base, and 9 bases stayed unmatched. Germline V CDR1 and CDR2: MDHEN, SYDVKM. Here the CDR3 reads CASRMDRQGSYEQYF. CDR3 DNA sequence: TGTGCCAGCAGAATGGACAGGCAAGGTTCCTACGAGCAGTACTTC.

This clonotype was observed a handful of times. The gene calls are TRBV28 and TRBJ1-6; weak D call: TRBD1 (6 bases). The CDR3 loop spans 16 amino acids. CDR1 MDHEN and CDR2 SYDVKM come from the germline V gene. Trimming took off 5 bases at V and 0 bases at J, with 11 bases between the two ends. CDR3 in DNA: TGTGCCAGCAGTCGGGACAACCTCTCCTATAATTCACCCCTCCACTTT. This sequence encodes CASSRDNLSYNSPLHF.

The chain has TRBV18 and TRBJ2-2; TRBD1 agrees at 7 bases. This CDR3 is built from 15 residues. Germline CDR1 reads KGHSH; CDR2 reads LQKENI. Trimming cost V 2 bases and J 2 bases; bases outside gene matches: 2. In DNA, the CDR3 is TGTGCCAGCTCACCAGGGACAGCCAACACCGGGGAGCTGTTTTTT. It specifies CASSPGTANTGELFF.

This clonotype was counted only a few times. This sequence joins TRBV7-2 and TRBJ1-5, with D tentatively TRBD1 (6 bases). The V gene's germline CDR1 is SGHTA and CDR2 FQGNSA. The CDR3 sequence is 14 residues long. Trimming removed 4 bases at V and 6 bases at J, with 13 bases between. As DNA, the CDR3 is TGTGCCAGCAGCTCCCTGGGGGGCCCTCAGCCCCAGCATTTT. Its translation is CASSSLGGPQPQHF.

This clonotype was counted a few times. V is TRBV7-8 and J is TRBJ2-5; TRBD2 agrees at 13 bases. Germline V CDR1 and CDR2: SGHVS, FQNEAQ. The CDR3 loop spans 16 amino acids. V shed 5 bases, J shed 5 bases, and the junction held 8 bases outside the gene matches. The CDR3 DNA reads TGTGCCAGCAGCCCGCGGACTAGCGGGAGTTTCGAGACCCAGTACTTC. It is translated as CASSPRTSGSFETQYF.

This chain joins TRBV7-9 and TRBJ2-1; 7 positions match TRBD2. The CDR3 spans 17 residues. V lost 1 base and J lost 4; bases outside the gene matches: 10. The germline V gene encodes CDR1 SEHNR and CDR2 FQNEAQ (reference sequence). In DNA, the CDR3 is TGTGCCAGCAGCTTAGGCGTCGTCGGGAGGAATTACAATGAGCAGTTCTTC. Its protein is CASSLGVVGRNYNEQFF. The full variable domain, completed using reference TRBV7-9 and TRBJ2-1, is DTGVSQNPRHKITKRGQNVTFRCDPISEHNRLYWYRQTLGQGPEFLTYFQNEAQLEKSRLLSDRFSAERPKGSFSTLEIQRTEQGDSAMYLCASSLGVVGRNYNEQFFGPGTRLTVL.

This clonotype was seen more than once but under ten times. The gene calls are TRBV11-2 and TRBJ2-1; 8 bases fit TRBD1. The CDR3 runs 16 residues. Germline V gene data show CDR1 as SGHAT and CDR2 as FQNNGV. V lost 8 bases to trimming and J lost 0 bases; unmatched junction nucleotides: 9. The CDR3 DNA reads as TGTGCCAGCGGAGGGGTCGGGACAGGCTCCTACAATGAGCAGTTCTTC. Translated, it gives CASGGVGTGSYNEQFF. Full variable domain (remainder filled in from reference TRBV11-2 and TRBJ2-1): EAGVAQSPRYKIIEKRQSVAFWCNPISGHATLYWYQQILGQGPKLLIQFQNNGVVDDSQLPKDRFSAERLKGVDSTLKIQPAKLEDSAVYLCASGGVGTGSYNEQFFGPGTRLTVL.

The V gene is TRBV29-1, the J gene TRBJ2-1; D unresolved. Per germline, CDR1 SQVTM and CDR2 ANQGSEA. This CDR3 has 12 residues. The V and J ends lost 1 base and 6 bases respectively, with 7 bases between them. CDR3 region: CSVEGWVNEQFF. As DNA, the CDR3 is TGCAGCGTTGAAGGTTGGGTCAATGAGCAGTTCTTC.

The chain links TRBV11-2 to TRBJ2-3; D perhaps matches TRBD2 (5 bases). This CDR3 is 15 amino acids long. The germline V gene has CDR1 SGHAT and CDR2 FQNNGV. V lost 8 bases to trimming and J lost 6 bases, with 21 bases between them. The CDR3 nucleotides read TGTGCCAGCCGCGGGTTGAGGAGGAAATCTGATACGCAGTATTTT. This gives the protein CASRGLRRKSDTQYF.

This clonotype was seen many times. This chain's CDR3 is CASSFHGGNTEAFF. CDR3 nucleotide sequence: TGTGCCAGCAGTTTCCACGGGGGGAACACTGAAGCTTTCTTT. The V gene is TRBV28, the J gene TRBJ1-1; maybe TRBD1 (5 bases). Trimming left V 3 bases short and J 1 base short, with 9 bases between. Looked up from germline, CDR1 is MDHEN and CDR2 is SYDVKM. The length of the CDR3 is 14 residues.

This clonotype was recorded a few times. The rearrangement uses TRBV5-4 and TRBJ2-7; no reliable D call. V gave up 0 bases and J gave up 5 bases, with 9 bases separating them. Germline lookup yields CDR1 SGHNT and CDR2 YYREEE (reference sequence). The CDR3 length is 13 residues. For the CDR3, the DNA is TGTGCCAGCAGCTTGGCCGGTGGGCACGAGCAGTACGTC. Amino acid sequence: CASSLAGGHEQYV.

This clonotype was counted between two and nine times. CDR3 loop: CASTDPSKGVSNQPQHF. The CDR3 bases are TGTGCCAGCACTGACCCATCCAAGGGGGTTAGCAATCAGCCCCAGCATTTT. V usage is TRBV6-6 and J usage is TRBJ1-5, with D perhaps TRBD1 (6 bases). The CDR3 consists of 17 residues. The V and J ends lost 7 bases and 0 bases respectively, with 19 bases between them. Germline CDR1 is MNHNY and CDR2 is SVGAGI (reference sequence).

This clonotype occurred many times. V gene TRBV12-3 or TRBV12-4 combines with J gene TRBJ2-3, with D unclear. Trimming shortened V by 1 base and J by 4 bases, and 6 bases separated the two germline ends. There are 13 residues in the CDR3. This chain's CDR3 is CASSLDLADTQYF. In DNA form, the CDR3 reads TGTGCCAGCAGTTTAGATTTAGCAGATACGCAGTATTTT.

This rearrangement joins TRBV6-6 to TRBJ1-5; tentative D call: TRBD1 (5 bases). V lost 2 bases to trimming and J lost 3 bases, with 17 bases between them. Germline V gene sequence: CDR1 MNHNY, CDR2 SVGAGI (reference sequence). This CDR3 is built from 17 residues. CDR3 sequence: CASSYPPGRLSNQPQHF. CDR3 sequence (DNA): TGTGCCAGCAGTTACCCGCCGGGACGCCTTTCCAATCAGCCCCAGCATTTT.